This T cell receptor (beta chain) is from a study of blood T cell repertoires in COVID-19. TCRdb keeps only in-frame clones here, not all; method: immunoSEQ multiplex PCR. The table lists about 220,000 clones, less than 85% of them singletons. This CDR3 is 19 amino acids long. Trimming at V came to 1 base and at J to 2 bases, leaving 8 bases not matched to a gene. Germline CDR1 SGHTA, CDR2 FQGNSA. The sequencing input was peripheral blood. The chain combines TRBV7-2 with TRBJ2-7, with 16 nucleotides matching TRBD2. The source is a woman older than 75 with acute or convalescent COVID-19. The CDR3 loop reads CASSLVGTSGGAVAYEQYF. Here the CDR3 DNA reads TGTGCCAGCAGCTTAGTTGGGACTAGCGGGGGGGCGGTTGCCTACGAGCAGTACTTC.